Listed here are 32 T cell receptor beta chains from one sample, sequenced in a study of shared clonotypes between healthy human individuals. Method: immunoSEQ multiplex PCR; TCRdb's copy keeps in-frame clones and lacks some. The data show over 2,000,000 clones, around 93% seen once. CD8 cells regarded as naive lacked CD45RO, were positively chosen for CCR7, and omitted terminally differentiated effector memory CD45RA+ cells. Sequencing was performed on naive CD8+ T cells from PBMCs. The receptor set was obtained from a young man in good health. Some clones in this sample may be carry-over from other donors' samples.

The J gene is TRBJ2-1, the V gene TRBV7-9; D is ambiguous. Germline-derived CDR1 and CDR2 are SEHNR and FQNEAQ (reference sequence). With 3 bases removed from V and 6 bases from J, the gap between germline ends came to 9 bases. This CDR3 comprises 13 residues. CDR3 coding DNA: TGTGCCAGCAGCTTTAGTGAAGTCAATGAGCAGTTCTTC. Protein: CASSFSEVNEQFF.

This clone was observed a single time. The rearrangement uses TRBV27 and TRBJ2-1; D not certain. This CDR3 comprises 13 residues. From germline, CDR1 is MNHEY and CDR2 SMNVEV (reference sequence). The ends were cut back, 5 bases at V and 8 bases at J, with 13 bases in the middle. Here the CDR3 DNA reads TGTGCCAGCAGTCCCTGGATGGTCGATGAGCAGTTCTTC. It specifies CASSPWMVDEQFF.

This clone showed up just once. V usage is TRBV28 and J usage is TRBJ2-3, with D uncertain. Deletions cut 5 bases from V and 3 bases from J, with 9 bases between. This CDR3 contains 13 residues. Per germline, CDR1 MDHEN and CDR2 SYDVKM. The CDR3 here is CASSPILTDTQYF. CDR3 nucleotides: TGTGCCAGCAGTCCGATTTTAACAGATACGCAGTATTTT.

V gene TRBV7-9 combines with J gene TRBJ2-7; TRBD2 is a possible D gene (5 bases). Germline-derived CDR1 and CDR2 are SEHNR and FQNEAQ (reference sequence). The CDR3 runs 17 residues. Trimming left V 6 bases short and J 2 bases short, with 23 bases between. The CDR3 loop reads CASSEVVLKEVAYEQYF. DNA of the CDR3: TGTGCCAGCAGTGAAGTAGTTCTTAAGGAGGTTGCCTACGAGCAGTACTTC.

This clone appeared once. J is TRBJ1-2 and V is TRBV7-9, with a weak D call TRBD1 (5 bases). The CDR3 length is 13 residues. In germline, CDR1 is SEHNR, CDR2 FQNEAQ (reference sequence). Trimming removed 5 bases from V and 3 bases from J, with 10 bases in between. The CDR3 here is CASSPDSDYGYTF. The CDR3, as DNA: TGTGCCAGCAGCCCTGACAGCGACTATGGCTACACCTTC.

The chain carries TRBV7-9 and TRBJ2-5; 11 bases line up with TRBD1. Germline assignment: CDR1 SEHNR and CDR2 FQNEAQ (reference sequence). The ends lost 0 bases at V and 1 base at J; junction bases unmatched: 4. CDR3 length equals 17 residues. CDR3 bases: TGTGCCAGCAGCTTAGCGATGGGACAGGGGGTCCAAGAGACCCAGTACTTC. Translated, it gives CASSLAMGQGVQETQYF.

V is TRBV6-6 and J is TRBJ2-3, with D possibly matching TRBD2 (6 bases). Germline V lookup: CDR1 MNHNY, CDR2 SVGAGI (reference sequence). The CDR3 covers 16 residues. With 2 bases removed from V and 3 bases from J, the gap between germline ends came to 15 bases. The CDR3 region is CASSYALAGGTDTQYF. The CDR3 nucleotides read TGTGCCAGCAGTTACGCACTAGCAGGTGGGACAGATACGCAGTATTTT.

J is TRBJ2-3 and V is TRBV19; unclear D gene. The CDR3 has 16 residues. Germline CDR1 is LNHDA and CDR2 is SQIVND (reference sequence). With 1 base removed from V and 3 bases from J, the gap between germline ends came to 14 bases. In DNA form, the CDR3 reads TGTGCCAGTAGTATAGGAGTTGGCTTTGGGACAGATACGCAGTATTTT. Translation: CASSIGVGFGTDTQYF.

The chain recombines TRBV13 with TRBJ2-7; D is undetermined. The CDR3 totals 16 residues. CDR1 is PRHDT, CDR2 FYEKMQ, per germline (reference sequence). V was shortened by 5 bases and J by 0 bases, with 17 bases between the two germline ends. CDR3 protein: CASSETSDASSYEQYF. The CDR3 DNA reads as TGTGCCAGCAGCGAAACCTCAGACGCGAGCTCCTACGAGCAGTACTTC.

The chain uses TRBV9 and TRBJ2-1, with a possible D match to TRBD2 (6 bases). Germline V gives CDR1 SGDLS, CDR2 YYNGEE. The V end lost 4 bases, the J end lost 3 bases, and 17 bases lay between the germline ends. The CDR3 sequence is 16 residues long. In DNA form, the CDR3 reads TGTGCCAGCAGCTCTCATTGGCGGGGCGTCTACAATGAGCAGTTCTTC. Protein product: CASSSHWRGVYNEQFF.

DNA for the CDR3: TGTGCCAGCAGTTTAGCAGCCTTTAACTATGGCTACACCTTC. Translation: CASSLAAFNYGYTF. This chain joins TRBV27 and TRBJ1-2; D remains ambiguous. V gave up 2 bases and J gave up 1 base, with 8 bases separating them. Germline CDR1 MNHEY, CDR2 SMNVEV (reference sequence). The CDR3 consists of 14 residues.

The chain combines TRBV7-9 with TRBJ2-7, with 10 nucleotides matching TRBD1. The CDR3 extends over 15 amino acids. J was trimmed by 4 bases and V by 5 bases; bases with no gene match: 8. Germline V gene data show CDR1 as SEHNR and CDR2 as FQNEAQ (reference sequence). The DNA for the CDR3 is TGTGCCAGCAGCGACAGGGACAGGGGCCTGTACGAGCAGTACTTC. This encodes CASSDRDRGLYEQYF.

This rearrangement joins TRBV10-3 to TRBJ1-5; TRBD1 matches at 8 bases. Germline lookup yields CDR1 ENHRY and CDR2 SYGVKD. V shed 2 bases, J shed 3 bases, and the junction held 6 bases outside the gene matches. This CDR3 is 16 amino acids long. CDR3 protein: CAISETGTGYNQPQHF. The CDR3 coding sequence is TGTGCCATCAGTGAGACCGGGACAGGCTACAATCAGCCCCAGCATTTT.

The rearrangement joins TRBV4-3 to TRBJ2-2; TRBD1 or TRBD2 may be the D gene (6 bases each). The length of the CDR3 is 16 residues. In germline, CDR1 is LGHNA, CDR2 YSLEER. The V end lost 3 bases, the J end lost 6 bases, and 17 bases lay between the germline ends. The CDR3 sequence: CASSQSIVGGPGELFF. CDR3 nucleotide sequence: TGCGCCAGCAGCCAGTCCATCGTGGGGGGCCCCGGGGAGCTGTTTTTT.

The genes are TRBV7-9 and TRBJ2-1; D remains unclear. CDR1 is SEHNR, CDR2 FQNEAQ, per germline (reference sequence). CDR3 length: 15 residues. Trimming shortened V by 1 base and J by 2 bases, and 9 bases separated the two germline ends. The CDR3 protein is CASSLGAYPYNEQFF. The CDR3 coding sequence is TGTGCCAGCAGCTTAGGGGCCTACCCCTACAATGAGCAGTTCTTC.

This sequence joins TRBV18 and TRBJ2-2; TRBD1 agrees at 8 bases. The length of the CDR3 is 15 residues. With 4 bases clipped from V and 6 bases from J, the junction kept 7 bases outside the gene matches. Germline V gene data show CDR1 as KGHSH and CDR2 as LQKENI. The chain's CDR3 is CASSLGQGLAGELFF. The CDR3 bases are TGTGCCAGCTCACTCGGACAGGGTCTGGCCGGGGAGCTGTTTTTT.

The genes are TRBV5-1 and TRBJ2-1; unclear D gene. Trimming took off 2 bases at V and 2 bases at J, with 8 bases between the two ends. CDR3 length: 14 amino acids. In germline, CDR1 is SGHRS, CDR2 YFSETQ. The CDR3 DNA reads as TGCGCCAGCAGCTTTCCGGAAGCCTACAATGAGCAGTTCTTC. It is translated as CASSFPEAYNEQFF. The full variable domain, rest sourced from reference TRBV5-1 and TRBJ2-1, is KAGVTQTPRYLIKTRGQQVTLSCSPISGHRSVSWYQQTPGQGLQFLFEYFSETQRNKGNFPGRFSGRQFSNSRSEMNVSTLELGDSALYLCASSFPEAYNEQFFGPGTRLTVL.

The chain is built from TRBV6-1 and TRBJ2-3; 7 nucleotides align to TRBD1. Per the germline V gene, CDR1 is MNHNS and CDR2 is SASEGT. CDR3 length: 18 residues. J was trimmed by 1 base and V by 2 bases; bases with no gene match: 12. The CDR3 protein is CASSELPAGGIGTDTQYF. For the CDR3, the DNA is TGTGCCAGCAGTGAATTGCCTGCAGGGGGTATCGGCACAGATACGCAGTATTTT.

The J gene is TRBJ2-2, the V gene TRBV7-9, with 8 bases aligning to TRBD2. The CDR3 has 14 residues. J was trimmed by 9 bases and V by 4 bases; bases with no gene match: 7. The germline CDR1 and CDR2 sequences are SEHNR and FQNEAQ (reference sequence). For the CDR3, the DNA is TGTGCCAGCAGCTACACCGGGGGGGCCAGGGAGCTGTTTTTT. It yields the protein CASSYTGGARELFF.

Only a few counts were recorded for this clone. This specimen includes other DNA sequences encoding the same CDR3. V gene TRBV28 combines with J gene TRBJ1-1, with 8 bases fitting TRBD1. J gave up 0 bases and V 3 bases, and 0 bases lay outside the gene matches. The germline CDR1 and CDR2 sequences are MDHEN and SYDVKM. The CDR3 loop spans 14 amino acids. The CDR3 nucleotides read TGTGCCAGCAGTTTGGACAGGGTGAACACTGAAGCTTTCTTT. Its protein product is CASSLDRVNTEAFF.

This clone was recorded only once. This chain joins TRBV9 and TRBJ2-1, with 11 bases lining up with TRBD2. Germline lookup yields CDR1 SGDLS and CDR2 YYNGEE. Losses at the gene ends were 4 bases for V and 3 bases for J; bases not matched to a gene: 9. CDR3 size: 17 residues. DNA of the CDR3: TGTGCCAGCAGCCACAATAGCGGGAGGGCCGACTACAATGAGCAGTTCTTC. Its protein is CASSHNSGRADYNEQFF.

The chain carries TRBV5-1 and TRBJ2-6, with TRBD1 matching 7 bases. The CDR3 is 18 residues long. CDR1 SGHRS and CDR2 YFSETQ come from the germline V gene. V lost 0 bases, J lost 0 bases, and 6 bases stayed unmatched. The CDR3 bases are TGCGCCAGCAGCTTGGATGCAGGGGACAGCTCTGGGGCCAACGTCCTGACTTTC. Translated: CASSLDAGDSSGANVLTF.

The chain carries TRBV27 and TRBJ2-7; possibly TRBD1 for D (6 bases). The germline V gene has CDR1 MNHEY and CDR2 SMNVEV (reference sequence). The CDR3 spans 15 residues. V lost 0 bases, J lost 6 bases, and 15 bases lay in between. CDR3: CASSLSIQGLGEQYF. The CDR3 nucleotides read TGTGCCAGCAGTTTATCGATACAGGGCCTCGGCGAGCAGTACTTC.

The CDR3 DNA reads TGTGCCAGCACCGCGGGAGGCAGGAATGAAAAACTGTTTTTT. It yields the protein CASTAGGRNEKLFF. The chain uses TRBV27 and TRBJ1-4; no definite D call. The CDR3 runs to 14 residues. Germline CDR1 and CDR2: MNHEY and SMNVEV (reference sequence). Deletions cut 7 bases from V and 5 bases from J, with 14 bases between.

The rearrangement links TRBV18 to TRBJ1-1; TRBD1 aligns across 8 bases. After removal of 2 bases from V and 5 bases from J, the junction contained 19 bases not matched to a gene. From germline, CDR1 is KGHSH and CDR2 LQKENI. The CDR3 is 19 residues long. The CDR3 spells CASSPWTGTIAHRRTEAFF. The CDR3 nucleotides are TGTGCCAGCTCACCATGGACAGGGACGATCGCGCACCGACGAACTGAAGCTTTCTTT.

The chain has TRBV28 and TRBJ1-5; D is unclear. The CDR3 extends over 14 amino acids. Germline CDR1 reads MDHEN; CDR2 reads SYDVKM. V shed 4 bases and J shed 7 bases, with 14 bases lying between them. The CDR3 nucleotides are TGTGCCAGCAGTTCCACGGGTGTAGAGCAGCCCCAGCATTTT. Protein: CASSSTGVEQPQHF.

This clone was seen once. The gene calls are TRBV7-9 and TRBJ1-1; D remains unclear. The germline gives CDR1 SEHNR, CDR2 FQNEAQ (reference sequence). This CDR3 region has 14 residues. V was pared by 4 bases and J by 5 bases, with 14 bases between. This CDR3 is CASSYPYVATEAFF. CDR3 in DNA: TGTGCCAGCAGCTACCCATACGTCGCTACTGAAGCTTTCTTT.

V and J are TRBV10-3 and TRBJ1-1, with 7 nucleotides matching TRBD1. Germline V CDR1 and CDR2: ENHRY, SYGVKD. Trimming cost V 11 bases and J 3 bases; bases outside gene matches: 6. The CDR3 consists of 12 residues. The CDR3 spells CAVEGADTEAFF. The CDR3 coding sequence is TGTGCCGTCGAGGGGGCTGACACTGAAGCTTTCTTT.

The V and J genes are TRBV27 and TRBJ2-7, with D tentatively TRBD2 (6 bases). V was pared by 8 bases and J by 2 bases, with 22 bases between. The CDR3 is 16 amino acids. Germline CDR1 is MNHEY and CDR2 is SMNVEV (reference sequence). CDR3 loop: CASSRPGLGTAYEQYF. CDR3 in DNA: TGTGCCAGCTCACGCCCGGGACTGGGTACGGCCTACGAGCAGTACTTC.

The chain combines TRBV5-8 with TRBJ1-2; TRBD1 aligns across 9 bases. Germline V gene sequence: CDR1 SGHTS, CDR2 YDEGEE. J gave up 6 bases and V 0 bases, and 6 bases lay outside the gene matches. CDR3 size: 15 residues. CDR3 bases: TGTGCCAGCAGCTTGGTCGGGACAGGGAGGGATGGCTACACCTTC. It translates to CASSLVGTGRDGYTF.

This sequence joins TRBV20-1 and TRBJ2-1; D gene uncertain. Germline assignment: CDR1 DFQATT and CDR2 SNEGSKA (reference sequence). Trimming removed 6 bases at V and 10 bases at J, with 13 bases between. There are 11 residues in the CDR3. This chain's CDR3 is CSADGPPEQFF. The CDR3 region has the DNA TGCAGTGCCGACGGACCCCCCGAGCAGTTCTTC.

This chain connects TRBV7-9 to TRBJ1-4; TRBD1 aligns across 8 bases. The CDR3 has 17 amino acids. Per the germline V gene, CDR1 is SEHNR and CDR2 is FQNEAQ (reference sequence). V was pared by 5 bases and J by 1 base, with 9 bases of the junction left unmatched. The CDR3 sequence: CASSTGRGLVTNEKLFF. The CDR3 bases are TGTGCCAGCAGCACAGGCAGGGGGCTCGTAACTAATGAAAAACTGTTTTTT.